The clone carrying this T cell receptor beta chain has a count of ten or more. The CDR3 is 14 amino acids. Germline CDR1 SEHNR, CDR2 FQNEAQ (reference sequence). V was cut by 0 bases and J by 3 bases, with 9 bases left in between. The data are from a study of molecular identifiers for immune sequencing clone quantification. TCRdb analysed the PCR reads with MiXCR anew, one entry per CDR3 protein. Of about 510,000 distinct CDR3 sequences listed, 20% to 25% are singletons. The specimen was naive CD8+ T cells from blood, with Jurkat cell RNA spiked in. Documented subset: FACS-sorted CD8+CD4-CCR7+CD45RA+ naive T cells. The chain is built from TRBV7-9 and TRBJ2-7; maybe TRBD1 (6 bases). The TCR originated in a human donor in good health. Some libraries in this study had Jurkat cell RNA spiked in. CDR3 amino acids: CASSLALTGYEQYF. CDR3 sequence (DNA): TGTGCCAGCAGCTTAGCGCTGACAGGCTACGAGCAGTACTTC.